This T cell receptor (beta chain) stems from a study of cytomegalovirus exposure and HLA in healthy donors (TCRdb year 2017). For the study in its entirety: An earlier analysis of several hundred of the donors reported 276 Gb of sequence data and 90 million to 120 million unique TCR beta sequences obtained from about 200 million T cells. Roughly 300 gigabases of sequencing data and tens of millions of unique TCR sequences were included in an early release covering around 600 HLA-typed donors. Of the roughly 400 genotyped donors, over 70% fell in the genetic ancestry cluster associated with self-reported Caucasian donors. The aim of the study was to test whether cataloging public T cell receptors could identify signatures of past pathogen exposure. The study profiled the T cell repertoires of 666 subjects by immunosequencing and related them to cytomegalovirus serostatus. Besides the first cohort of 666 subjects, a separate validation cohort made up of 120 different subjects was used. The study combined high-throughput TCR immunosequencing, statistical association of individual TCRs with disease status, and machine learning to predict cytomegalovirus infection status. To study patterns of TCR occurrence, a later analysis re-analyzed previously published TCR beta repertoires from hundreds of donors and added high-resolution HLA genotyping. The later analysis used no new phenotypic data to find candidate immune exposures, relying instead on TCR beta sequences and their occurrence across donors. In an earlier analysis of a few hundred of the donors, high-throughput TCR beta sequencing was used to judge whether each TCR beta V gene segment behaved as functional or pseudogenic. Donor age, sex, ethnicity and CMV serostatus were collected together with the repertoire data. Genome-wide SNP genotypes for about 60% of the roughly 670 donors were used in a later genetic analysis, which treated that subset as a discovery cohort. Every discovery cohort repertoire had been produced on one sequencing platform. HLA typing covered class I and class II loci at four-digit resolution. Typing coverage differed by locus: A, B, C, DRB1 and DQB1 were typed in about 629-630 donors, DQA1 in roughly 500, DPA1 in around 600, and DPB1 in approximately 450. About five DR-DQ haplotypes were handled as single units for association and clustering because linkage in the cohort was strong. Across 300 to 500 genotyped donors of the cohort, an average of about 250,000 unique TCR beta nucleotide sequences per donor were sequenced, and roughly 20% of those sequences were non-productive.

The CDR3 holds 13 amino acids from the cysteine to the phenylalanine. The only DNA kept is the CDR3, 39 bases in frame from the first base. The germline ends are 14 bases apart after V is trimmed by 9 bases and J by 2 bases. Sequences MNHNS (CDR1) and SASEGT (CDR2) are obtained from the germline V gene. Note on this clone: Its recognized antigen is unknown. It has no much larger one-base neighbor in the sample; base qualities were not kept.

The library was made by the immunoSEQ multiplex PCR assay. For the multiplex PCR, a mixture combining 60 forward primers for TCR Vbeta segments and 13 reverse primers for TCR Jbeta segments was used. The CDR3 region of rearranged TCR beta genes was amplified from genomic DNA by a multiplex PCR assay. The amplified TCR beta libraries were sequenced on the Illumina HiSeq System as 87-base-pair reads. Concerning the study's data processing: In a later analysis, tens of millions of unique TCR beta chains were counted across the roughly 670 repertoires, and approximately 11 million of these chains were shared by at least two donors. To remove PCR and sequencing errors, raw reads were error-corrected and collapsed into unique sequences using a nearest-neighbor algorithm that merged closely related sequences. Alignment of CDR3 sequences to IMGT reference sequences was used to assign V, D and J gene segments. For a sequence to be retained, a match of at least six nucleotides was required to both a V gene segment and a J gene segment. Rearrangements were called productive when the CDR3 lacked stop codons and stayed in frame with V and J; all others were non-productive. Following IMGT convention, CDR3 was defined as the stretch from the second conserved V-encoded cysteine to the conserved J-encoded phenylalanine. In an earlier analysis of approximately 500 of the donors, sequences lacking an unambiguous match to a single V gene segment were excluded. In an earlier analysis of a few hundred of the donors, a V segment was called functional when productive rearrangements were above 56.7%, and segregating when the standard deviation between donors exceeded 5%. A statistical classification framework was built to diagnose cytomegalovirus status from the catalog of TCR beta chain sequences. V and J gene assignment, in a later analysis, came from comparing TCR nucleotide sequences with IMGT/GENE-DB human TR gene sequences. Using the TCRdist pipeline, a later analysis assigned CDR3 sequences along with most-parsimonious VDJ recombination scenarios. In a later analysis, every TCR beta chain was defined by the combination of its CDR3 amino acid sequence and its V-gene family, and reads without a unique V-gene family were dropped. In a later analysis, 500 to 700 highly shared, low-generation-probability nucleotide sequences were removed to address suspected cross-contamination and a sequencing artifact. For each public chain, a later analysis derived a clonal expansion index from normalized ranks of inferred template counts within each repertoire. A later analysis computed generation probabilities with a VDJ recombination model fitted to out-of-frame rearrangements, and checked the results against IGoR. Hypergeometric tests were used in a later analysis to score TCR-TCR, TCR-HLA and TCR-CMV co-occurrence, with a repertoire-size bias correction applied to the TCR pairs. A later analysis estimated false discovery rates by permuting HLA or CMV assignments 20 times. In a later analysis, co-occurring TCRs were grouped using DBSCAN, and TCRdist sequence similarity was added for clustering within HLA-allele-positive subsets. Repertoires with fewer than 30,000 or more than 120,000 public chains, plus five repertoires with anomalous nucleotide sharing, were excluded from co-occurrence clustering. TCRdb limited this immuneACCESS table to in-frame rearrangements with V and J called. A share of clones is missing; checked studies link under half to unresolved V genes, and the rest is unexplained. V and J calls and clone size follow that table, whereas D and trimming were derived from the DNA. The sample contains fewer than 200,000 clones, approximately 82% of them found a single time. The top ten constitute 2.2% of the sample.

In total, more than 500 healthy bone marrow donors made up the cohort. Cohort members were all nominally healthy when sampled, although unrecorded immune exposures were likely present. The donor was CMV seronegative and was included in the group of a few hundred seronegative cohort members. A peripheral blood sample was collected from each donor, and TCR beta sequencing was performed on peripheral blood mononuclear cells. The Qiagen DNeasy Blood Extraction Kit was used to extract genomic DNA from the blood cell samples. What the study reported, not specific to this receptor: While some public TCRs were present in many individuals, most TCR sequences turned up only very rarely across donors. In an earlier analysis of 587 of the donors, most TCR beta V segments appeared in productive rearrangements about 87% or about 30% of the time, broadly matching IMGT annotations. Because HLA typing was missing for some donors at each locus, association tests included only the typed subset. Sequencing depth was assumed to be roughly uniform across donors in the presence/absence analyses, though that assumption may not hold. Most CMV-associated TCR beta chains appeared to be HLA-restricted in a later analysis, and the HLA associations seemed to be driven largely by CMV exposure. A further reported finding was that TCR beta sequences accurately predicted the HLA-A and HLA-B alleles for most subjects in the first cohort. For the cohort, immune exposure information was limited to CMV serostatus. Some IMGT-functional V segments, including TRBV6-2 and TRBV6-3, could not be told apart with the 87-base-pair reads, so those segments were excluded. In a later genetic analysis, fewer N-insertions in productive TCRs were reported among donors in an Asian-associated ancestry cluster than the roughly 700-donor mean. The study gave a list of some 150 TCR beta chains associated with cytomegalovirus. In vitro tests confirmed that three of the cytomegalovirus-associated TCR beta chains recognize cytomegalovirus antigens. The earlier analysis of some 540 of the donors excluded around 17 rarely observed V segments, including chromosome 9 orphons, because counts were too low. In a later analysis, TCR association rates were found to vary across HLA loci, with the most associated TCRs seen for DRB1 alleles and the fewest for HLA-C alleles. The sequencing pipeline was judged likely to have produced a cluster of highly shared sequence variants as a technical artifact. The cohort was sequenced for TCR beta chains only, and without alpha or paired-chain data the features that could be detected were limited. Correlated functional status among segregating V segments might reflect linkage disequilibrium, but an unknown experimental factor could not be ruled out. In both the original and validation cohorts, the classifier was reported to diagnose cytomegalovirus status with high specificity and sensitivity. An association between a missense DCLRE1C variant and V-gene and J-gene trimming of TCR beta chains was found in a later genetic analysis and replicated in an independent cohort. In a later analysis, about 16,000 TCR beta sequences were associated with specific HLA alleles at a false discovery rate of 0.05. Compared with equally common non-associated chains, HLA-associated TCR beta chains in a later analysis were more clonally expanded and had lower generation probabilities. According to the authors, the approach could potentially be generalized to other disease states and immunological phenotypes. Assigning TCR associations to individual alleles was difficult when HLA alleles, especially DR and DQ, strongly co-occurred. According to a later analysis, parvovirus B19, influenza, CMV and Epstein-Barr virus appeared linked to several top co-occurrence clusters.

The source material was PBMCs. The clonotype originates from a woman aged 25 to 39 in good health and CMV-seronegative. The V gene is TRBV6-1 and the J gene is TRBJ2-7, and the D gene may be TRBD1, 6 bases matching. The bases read TGTGCCAGTTCTTTGGACAGCACCTACGAGCAGTACTTC. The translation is CASSLDSTYEQYF.